These 18 T cell receptor beta chains came from one sample sequenced in a study of T cell changes during pregnancy in multiple sclerosis. Using immunoSEQ multiplex PCR, the repertoire was profiled, and TCRdb retains in-frame clones only, with some absent. This sample has under 65,000 clones, with 85% to 95% found just once. Sequencing used CD8+ T cells from peripheral blood mononuclear cells, obtained in the second trimester of pregnancy. The receptors shown here come from a female donor with multiple sclerosis, enrolled in a pregnancy study.

The V and J genes are TRBV7-9 and TRBJ2-1; 8 bases agree with TRBD2. The V segment lost 5 bases and the J segment 6 bases; nucleotides outside the gene matches: 9. Germline CDR1 and CDR2: SEHNR and FQNEAQ (reference sequence). There are 15 residues in the CDR3. CDR3 nucleotide sequence: TGTGCCAGCAGCCGTACTAGCGGAGCTTCCAATGAGCAGTTCTTC. Translation: CASSRTSGASNEQFF.

This clone is a singleton in its sample. V gene TRBV11-2 combines with J gene TRBJ2-3; D perhaps matches TRBD2 (5 bases). With 5 bases removed from V and 3 bases from J, the gap between germline ends came to 15 bases. This CDR3 is 15 amino acids long. From germline, CDR1 is SGHAT and CDR2 FQNNGV. The CDR3 DNA follows: TGTGCCAGCAGCCACCAGCGGCCTGGGACAGATACGCAGTATTTT. Translated: CASSHQRPGTDTQYF.

The chain employs TRBV7-9 and TRBJ1-5; 7 nucleotides line up with TRBD1. The CDR3 sequence is 15 residues long. From germline, CDR1 is SEHNR and CDR2 FQNEAQ (reference sequence). Trimming removed 4 bases from V and 0 bases from J; junction bases left unmatched: 3. The CDR3 loop is CASSSGTDSNQPQHF. The CDR3 DNA sequence: TGTGCCAGCAGCTCTGGGACAGATAGCAATCAGCCCCAGCATTTT.

CDR3 DNA: TGCGCCAGCAGCTTCGACAGGGGCACCGGGGAGCTGTTTTTT. It encodes CASSFDRGTGELFF. The rearrangement uses TRBV5-1 and TRBJ2-2, with 8 nucleotides matching TRBD1. The CDR3 spans 14 residues. With 2 bases clipped from V and 4 bases from J, the junction kept 1 base outside the gene matches. Germline assignment: CDR1 SGHRS and CDR2 YFSETQ. The whole variable domain, remainder taken from reference TRBV5-1 and TRBJ2-2, is KAGVTQTPRYLIKTRGQQVTLSCSPISGHRSVSWYQQTPGQGLQFLFEYFSETQRNKGNFPGRFSGRQFSNSRSEMNVSTLELGDSALYLCASSFDRGTGELFFGEGSRLTVL.

The chain couples TRBV9 to TRBJ1-1; D is undetermined. The CDR3 is 14 amino acids. Deletions cut 0 bases from V and 5 bases from J, with 11 bases between. Looked up from germline, CDR1 is SGDLS and CDR2 is YYNGEE. This CDR3 reads CASSVEWGGTEAFF. CDR3 bases: TGTGCCAGCAGCGTAGAATGGGGAGGTACTGAAGCTTTCTTT.

This chain uses TRBV4-3 with TRBJ2-5; weak D call: TRBD1 (5 bases). Trimming took off 0 bases at V and 4 bases at J, with 9 bases between the two ends. The CDR3 is made up of 14 amino acids. CDR1 and CDR2 from the germline V gene are LGHNA and YSLEER. This CDR3 is CASSQDRRGETQYF. CDR3 nucleotide sequence: TGCGCCAGCAGCCAAGATAGAAGGGGAGAGACCCAGTACTTC.

V gene TRBV27 combines with J gene TRBJ2-5; TRBD2 matches 10 bases. Germline assignment: CDR1 MNHEY and CDR2 SMNVEV (reference sequence). The CDR3 covers 19 residues. With V trimmed by 2 bases and J by 3 bases, 15 bases remained unmatched. In nucleotides, the CDR3 is TGTGCCAGCAGTTTACAGTATACGACTAGCGGGTCCCTCAAAGAGACCCAGTACTTC. Protein product: CASSLQYTTSGSLKETQYF.

This sequence joins TRBV21-1 and TRBJ1-2; the table's D call TRBD1 went unverified against the DNA. TRBV21-1 constitutes a pseudogene. This CDR3 contains 12 residues. CDR3 sequence reads: CASSIRTAGYTF. CDR3 coding DNA: TGTGCCAGCAGCATTCGGACAGCTGGCTACACCTTC.

This rearrangement joins TRBV7-2 to TRBJ2-7, with a tentative D call TRBD2 (6 bases). Germline V gene sequence: CDR1 SGHTA, CDR2 FQGNSA. Trimming left V 5 bases short and J 0 bases short, with 14 bases between. CDR3 length: 15 residues. The CDR3 loop reads CASSTSLGSSYEQYF. Written as DNA, the CDR3 is TGTGCCAGCAGCACTAGCTTGGGGAGCTCCTACGAGCAGTACTTC.

CDR3 DNA: TGCGCCAGCAGCCTCCTTGACAGGGTTAAAGACGAGCAGTACTTC. Encoded protein: CASSLLDRVKDEQYF. The chain recombines TRBV4-1 with TRBJ2-7; the match to TRBD1 covers 7 bases. The CDR3 has 15 amino acids. Looked up from germline, CDR1 is MGHRA and CDR2 is YSYEKL. V lost 4 bases and J lost 5; bases outside the gene matches: 11.

V is TRBV28 and J is TRBJ1-1, with 9 bases aligning to TRBD1. CDR1 and CDR2 (germline): MDHEN, SYDVKM. Trimming took 7 bases from V and 0 from J; bases not matched to a gene: 6. CDR3 length: 15 residues. This chain's CDR3 is CASKHRGQLNTEAFF. CDR3 DNA: TGTGCCAGCAAACACAGGGGGCAGCTGAACACTGAAGCTTTCTTT. The complete variable domain, with remaining parts taken from reference TRBV28 and TRBJ1-1, reads DVKVTQSSRYLVKRTGEKVFLECVQDMDHENMFWYRQDPGLGLRLIYFSYDVKMKEKGDIPEGYSVSREKKERFSLILESASTNQTSMYLCASKHRGQLNTEAFFGQGTRLTVV.

This clone has only one observation. The chain links TRBV6-4 to TRBJ1-3; 9 positions agree with TRBD1. The CDR3 is made up of 16 amino acids. CDR1 is MRHNA and CDR2 is SNTAGT in the germline V gene. With V trimmed by 1 base and J by 3 bases, 4 bases remained unmatched. CDR3 DNA sequence: TGTGCCAGCAGTGACTTAGGACAGGGGAGTGGAAACACCATATATTTT. It is translated as CASSDLGQGSGNTIYF.

This clone appeared a single time. V gene TRBV15 combines with J gene TRBJ2-3; 10 bases map to TRBD2. Germline lookup yields CDR1 LNHNV and CDR2 YYDKDF (reference sequence). The CDR3 extends over 14 amino acids. V shed 6 bases, J shed 9 bases, and the junction held 9 bases outside the gene matches. The CDR3 is CATREGLAGATQYF. The CDR3 DNA sequence: TGTGCCACCAGAGAGGGGCTAGCGGGGGCAACGCAGTATTTT.

The chain is built from TRBV21-1 and TRBJ1-1; the table's D gene call, TRBD1, was not cross checked with the DNA. TRBV21-1 is deemed a pseudogene. The CDR3 has 16 amino acids. The CDR3 spells CASSKRGRVRVTEAFF. CDR3 bases: TGTGCCAGCAGCAAAAGGGGAAGGGTTCGGGTAACTGAAGCTTTCTTT.

The chain carries TRBV6-5 and TRBJ1-1; the D gene is possibly TRBD1 (5 bases). The CDR3 runs to 15 residues. Per the germline V gene, CDR1 is MNHEY and CDR2 is SVGAGI. Deletions cut 0 bases from V and 5 bases from J, with 13 bases between. CDR3 region: CASSYSGGVFTEAFF. The CDR3 coding sequence is TGTGCCAGCAGTTACTCGGGGGGGGTGTTTACTGAAGCTTTCTTT.

As DNA, the CDR3 is TGTGCCAGCAGTTACGTTACTAGCGGGCCCTACAATGAGCAGTTCTTC. Amino acid sequence: CASSYVTSGPYNEQFF. This rearrangement joins TRBV6-5 to TRBJ2-1; 9 bases line up with TRBD2. This CDR3 has 16 residues. V was pared by 2 bases and J by 2 bases, with 4 bases of the junction left unmatched. Germline V gene lookup returns CDR1 MNHEY and CDR2 SVGAGI.

The chain links TRBV7-6 to TRBJ2-7, with D possibly being TRBD2 (6 bases). This CDR3 has 16 residues. V dropped 2 bases and J dropped 7 bases, with 21 bases sitting between them. The germline CDR1 and CDR2 sequences are SGHVS and FNYEAQ. The CDR3 spells CASSLSAGRGVEEQYF. In nucleotides, the CDR3 is TGTGCCAGCAGCTTATCTGCGGGGAGAGGCGTCGAGGAGCAGTACTTC.

This clone showed up just once. This chain links TRBV28 with TRBJ2-4; 9 bases agree with TRBD1. The CDR3 extends over 15 amino acids. Per the germline V gene, CDR1 is MDHEN and CDR2 is SYDVKM. After removal of 6 bases from V and 5 bases from J, the junction contained 8 bases not matched to a gene. The CDR3 loop reads CASSLGTGRQNIQYF. The CDR3 coding sequence is TGTGCCAGCAGCCTTGGGACAGGGCGCCAAAACATTCAGTACTTC.